The 22 T cell receptor beta chains reported below all come from one sample, sequenced in a study of CD8 T cells in ankylosing spondylitis. TCRdb re-called the 5' RACE reads with MiXCR, one entry per CDR3 protein. The table records roughly 280,000 distinct CDR3 sequences, approximately 20% of them present only once. The material sequenced was blood, either unsorted or a sorted T cell fraction (not recorded which). Receptor source: a male donor with ankylosing spondylitis or in good health (not recorded which).

This clonotype turned up a few times. V is TRBV11-2 and J is TRBJ2-1, with 7 bases lining up with TRBD2. The CDR3 totals 18 residues. Germline assignment: CDR1 SGHAT and CDR2 FQNNGV. J lost 6 bases, V lost 5 bases, and 19 bases had no gene match. In nucleotides, the CDR3 is TGTGCCAGCAGCCGCTCGGGTACGGGAGGATTTTTGGGCAATGAGCAGTTCTTC. This codes for CASSRSGTGGFLGNEQFF.

The chain has TRBV4-2 and TRBJ2-5; 8 bases are shared with TRBD1. V was pared by 0 bases and J by 4 bases, with 10 bases of the junction left unmatched. This CDR3 has 17 amino acids. CDR1 and CDR2 (germline): LGHNA, YNFKEQ. The CDR3 DNA follows: TGTGCCAGCAGCCAAGAAAGAACAGGGGGTTATTCAGAGACCCAGTACTTC. Its protein is CASSQERTGGYSETQYF.

This clonotype was observed a handful of times. J is TRBJ2-3 and V is TRBV10-3, with a possible D match to TRBD2 (6 bases). V was pared by 4 bases and J by 2 bases, with 13 bases between. Looked up from germline, CDR1 is ENHRY and CDR2 is SYGVKD. This CDR3 is 15 amino acids long. The CDR3 DNA is TGTGCCATCAGTGCTCGGGACTCCCCCACAGATACGCAGTATTTT. Translating it yields CAISARDSPTDTQYF.

This sequence joins TRBV5-5 and TRBJ2-3, with D maybe TRBD1 (5 bases). Germline values: CDR1 SGHKS, CDR2 YYEKEE (reference sequence). The V and J ends lost 1 base and 0 bases respectively, with 6 bases between them. The CDR3 consists of 14 residues. This chain's CDR3 is CASSLYRSTDTQYF. As DNA, the CDR3 is TGTGCCAGCAGCTTGTACAGGAGCACAGATACGCAGTATTTT. Full variable domain (missing parts from reference TRBV5-5 and TRBJ2-3): DAGVTQSPTHLIKTRGQQVTLRCSPISGHKSVSWYQQVLGQGPQFIFQYYEKEERGRGNFPDRFSARQFPNYSSELNVNALLLGDSALYLCASSLYRSTDTQYFGPGTRLTVL.

V usage is TRBV5-7 and J usage is TRBJ2-7; no clear D. TRBV5-7 is marked as an open reading frame, function uncertain. This CDR3 has 14 residues. Trimming left V 0 bases short and J 2 bases short, with 9 bases between. The CDR3 nucleotides are TGTGCCAGCAGCTTGGTCGACATAACCTACGAGCAGTACGTC. It translates to CASSLVDITYEQYV.

As for this clonotype: A much larger clone lies one base from this, so it may be a read error. The gene calls are TRBV5-1 and TRBJ2-3; 8 bases map to TRBD1. The CDR3 runs to 15 residues. CDR1 is SGHRS, CDR2 YFSETQ, per germline. The CDR3 loop is CVSSLPQGASDTQYF. The CDR3 region has the DNA TGCGTCAGCAGCTTGCCCCAGGGGGCATCTGATACGCAGTATTTT.

This clonotype was seen only a few times. In nucleotides, the CDR3 is TGTGCCAGCAGCATGTCGGCGGGACTAGCGGGAGTTGGCTACGAGCAGTACGTC. Translating it yields CASSMSAGLAGVGYEQYV. The rearrangement links TRBV5-4 to TRBJ2-7; 14 bases map to TRBD2. Unmatched junction bases numbered 12, after V lost 4 bases and J lost 3 bases. The CDR3 runs to 18 residues. Germline-derived CDR1 and CDR2 are SGHNT and YYREEE (reference sequence).

This clonotype was observed at least ten times. The V gene is TRBV6-1, the J gene TRBJ2-3; D is undetermined. Germline CDR1 reads MNHNS; CDR2 reads SASEGT. Trimming removed 6 bases at V and 2 bases at J, with 18 bases between. This CDR3 is 16 amino acids long. CDR3 sequence: CASSPSFGSDTDTQYF. Written as DNA, the CDR3 is TGTGCCAGCAGCCCCAGTTTTGGCAGCGACACAGATACGCAGTATTTT.

CDR3 loop: CASSFWGIGETGELFF. The CDR3 DNA is TGCGCCAGCAGCTTCTGGGGCATTGGAGAAACCGGGGAGCTGTTTTTT. The chain has TRBV5-1 and TRBJ2-2; a weak D match, TRBD1 (5 bases). V was cut by 2 bases and J by 5 bases, with 16 bases left in between. CDR3 length: 16 amino acids. Germline V lookup: CDR1 SGHRS, CDR2 YFSETQ.

This clonotype appeared a few times. V usage is TRBV5-5 and J usage is TRBJ1-2, with TRBD1 matching 9 bases. CDR1 is SGHKS, CDR2 YYEKEE, per germline (reference sequence). The ends lost 5 bases at V and 3 bases at J; junction bases unmatched: 5. The CDR3 is 14 residues long. CDR3 in amino acids: CASSNGDRDYGYTF. CDR3 nucleotides: TGTGCCAGCAGTAATGGGGACAGGGACTATGGCTACACCTTC.

This clonotype has only a few counts. The chain uses TRBV9 and TRBJ2-1, with 10 bases matching TRBD2. The germline CDR1 and CDR2 sequences are SGDLS and YYNGEE. The CDR3 spans 15 residues. Unmatched junction bases numbered 4, after V lost 0 bases and J lost 7 bases. The CDR3 protein is CASSVGTSGTNEQFF. Written as DNA, the CDR3 is TGTGCCAGCAGCGTAGGAACTAGCGGGACGAATGAGCAGTTCTTC.

This clonotype came up a few times. The gene calls are TRBV27 and TRBJ1-6; D unresolved. Trimming left V 5 bases short and J 3 bases short, with 11 bases between. The CDR3 runs 15 residues. Germline V lookup: CDR1 MNHEY, CDR2 SMNVEV (reference sequence). The CDR3 sequence is CASSPLQDYNSPLHF. CDR3 DNA sequence: TGTGCCAGCAGTCCATTGCAGGACTATAATTCACCCCTCCACTTT.

CDR3 sequence (DNA): TGCGCCAGCAGCTGGGCGGGACCCTCCTACAATGAGCAGTTCTTC. Its protein product is CASSWAGPSYNEQFF. The chain links TRBV5-1 to TRBJ2-1; D possibly corresponds to TRBD2 (6 bases). This CDR3 has 15 amino acids. V lost 3 bases to trimming and J lost 0 bases, with 10 bases between them. CDR1 is SGHRS, CDR2 YFSETQ, per germline.

The sample holds a few counts of this clonotype. This chain connects TRBV7-2 to TRBJ2-2; TRBD2 matches 11 bases. Germline V gene sequence: CDR1 SGHTA, CDR2 FQGNSA. Trimming took 5 bases from V and 2 from J; bases not matched to a gene: 7. This CDR3 region has 17 residues. CDR3 loop: CASSPSGTSGNTGELFF. The CDR3 DNA is TGTGCCAGCAGCCCAAGCGGGACTAGCGGTAACACCGGGGAGCTGTTTTTT.

The gene calls are TRBV28 and TRBJ1-2, with 7 bases that match TRBD1. The germline V gene has CDR1 MDHEN and CDR2 SYDVKM. The CDR3 has 13 residues. Trimming cost V 6 bases and J 7 bases; bases outside gene matches: 8. This chain's CDR3 is CASRHRGGGGYTF. CDR3 in DNA: TGTGCCAGCAGACACAGGGGTGGTGGTGGCTACACCTTC.

The chain recombines TRBV9 with TRBJ2-7; D possibly corresponds to TRBD2 (5 bases). Germline assignment: CDR1 SGDLS and CDR2 YYNGEE. The CDR3 totals 15 residues. V was clipped by 4 bases and J by 1 base, with 15 bases between them. The DNA of the CDR3 is TGTGCCAGCAGCCCTCGTGTTAGGACTTCCTACGAGCAGTACGTC. Translating it yields CASSPRVRTSYEQYV.

The rearrangement uses TRBV25-1 and TRBJ1-3; 8 nucleotides align to TRBD1. Germline V gives CDR1 MGHDK, CDR2 SYGVNS. V was clipped by 4 bases and J by 0 bases; unmatched bases: 8. The CDR3 covers 17 residues. The CDR3 coding sequence is TGTGCCAGCAGTGCGTTACAGGGGGTCCCCTCTGGAAACACCATATATTTT. This sequence encodes CASSALQGVPSGNTIYF.

This clonotype has ten or more counts. V gene TRBV5-1 combines with J gene TRBJ2-1, with TRBD2 matching over 14 bases. Germline V CDR1 and CDR2: SGHRS, YFSETQ. J was trimmed by 9 bases and V by 3 bases; bases with no gene match: 8. The CDR3 totals 16 residues. The CDR3 sequence is CASSSAGTSGRVEQFF. The CDR3 bases are TGCGCCAGCAGCTCTGCCGGGACTAGCGGGAGAGTTGAGCAGTTCTTC.

This clonotype was detected ten times or more. The chain couples TRBV5-1 to TRBJ1-1, with 7 nucleotides matching TRBD1. Germline values: CDR1 SGHRS, CDR2 YFSETQ. The CDR3 spans 12 residues. J was trimmed by 7 bases and V by 1 base; bases with no gene match: 1. Here the CDR3 reads CASSLRDSEAFF. The CDR3 bases are TGCGCCAGCAGCTTGAGGGACAGTGAAGCTTTCTTT.

The chain carries TRBV3-1 and TRBJ2-7, with D perhaps given as TRBD1 or TRBD2 (5 bases each). With 6 bases removed from V and 5 bases from J, the gap between germline ends came to 17 bases. The length of the CDR3 is 14 residues. Germline lookup yields CDR1 LGHDT and CDR2 YNNKEL (reference sequence). The CDR3 reads CASSESGSGHEQYV. CDR3 nucleotide sequence: TGTGCCAGCAGTGAGAGCGGTTCAGGGCACGAGCAGTACGTC.

This clonotype was picked up a small number of times. CDR3 protein: CATSDPGTGELFF. Written as DNA, the CDR3 is TGTGCCACCAGTGATCCCGGGACCGGGGAGCTGTTTTTT. V gene TRBV24-1 combines with J gene TRBJ2-2; D not resolved. V lost 3 bases, J lost 5 bases, and 6 bases lay in between. Germline assignment: CDR1 KGHDR and CDR2 SFDVKD. The CDR3 extends over 13 amino acids.

This clonotype was recorded at least ten times. V gene TRBV20-1 combines with J gene TRBJ1-1, with 9 nucleotides matching TRBD1. This CDR3 is built from 14 residues. V dropped 6 bases and J dropped 6; count of bases not matched to a gene: 11. Germline CDR1 and CDR2: DFQATT and SNEGSKA (reference sequence). The CDR3 sequence is CSAPRDRDSPEAFF. The CDR3 DNA follows: TGCAGTGCACCCAGGGACAGGGACTCCCCTGAAGCTTTCTTT.